This passage covers 7 T cell receptor beta chains from one sample sequenced in a study of post-analysis software for immune sequencing data. These receptors are not linked to any known antigen. Each TCR beta cDNA library carried unique molecular identifiers. Using its own MiXCR run on the PCR reads, TCRdb lists one record per CDR3 protein. The sample contains 600,000 to 700,000 distinct CDR3 sequences, roughly three fifths of which appear only once. Study conclusions and caveats: There were five TRBV segments more frequent in patients than controls, and TRBV5-6, TRBV5-1 and TRBV20-1 were among them.

Sequenced: blood. Receptors originate from a girl aged 2-9 years with multiple sclerosis.

In this sample, this clonotype turned up once. The V and J genes are TRBV5-1 and TRBJ2-7, with a weak D call TRBD1 (8 bases). V was clipped by 3 bases and J by 5 bases, with 24 bases between them. This CDR3 comprises 17 residues. CDR1 and CDR2 (germline): SGHRS, YFSETQ. The CDR3 region has the DNA TGCGCCAGCAGCTCCCTCCCTTCAGGGGGCGCGGGAGACGAGCAGTACTTC. Translation gives CASSSLPSGGAGDEQYF.

This clonotype has more than one count but fewer than ten. The chain employs TRBV20-1 and TRBJ2-3; 8 positions match TRBD1. V lost 1 base and J lost 0; bases outside the gene matches: 6. The V gene's germline CDR1 is DFQATT and CDR2 SNEGSKA (reference sequence). CDR3 size: 16 residues. CDR3 residues: CSARGLRQGSTDTQYF. The CDR3 DNA sequence: TGCAGTGCTAGAGGGCTTAGACAGGGGAGCACAGATACGCAGTATTTT.

This clonotype appeared a few times. The gene calls are TRBV7-4 and TRBJ2-6; D uncertain. Germline-derived CDR1 and CDR2 are SGHVT and SQSDAQ. CDR3 length equals 17 residues. The V end was cut by 3 bases, the J end by 0 bases, with 12 bases between. CDR3 sequence (DNA): TGTGCCAGCAGCTTGGTCAGGTTTTCCTCTGGGGCCAACGTCCTGACTTTC. Residues: CASSLVRFSSGANVLTF.

The chain uses TRBV12-3 or TRBV12-4 and TRBJ1-5, with D perhaps matching TRBD1 (6 bases). This CDR3 spans 13 amino acids. Trimming shortened V by 7 bases and J by 0 bases, and 7 bases separated the two germline ends. The CDR3 coding sequence is TGTGCCAGCATACAGGGTAGCAATCAGCCCCAGCATTTT. It specifies CASIQGSNQPQHF.

This chain uses TRBV20-1 with TRBJ2-3; TRBD2 aligns across 12 bases. The germline CDR1 and CDR2 sequences are DFQATT and SNEGSKA (reference sequence). CDR3 length: 14 residues. V shed 4 bases and J 5 bases; nucleotides not matched to a gene: 4. CDR3 residues: CSAKLAGGVDTQYF. For the CDR3, the DNA is TGCAGTGCTAAACTAGCGGGGGGCGTAGATACGCAGTATTTT.

V usage is TRBV6-5 and J usage is TRBJ2-5; 9 bases align to TRBD1. Germline V gene data show CDR1 as MNHEY and CDR2 as SVGAGI. The CDR3 is made up of 13 amino acids. V shed 6 bases and J 4 bases; nucleotides not matched to a gene: 3. DNA of the CDR3: TGTGCCAGCAGCACGGGACAGGGAGAGACCCAGTACTTC. Encoded protein: CASSTGQGETQYF.

The table lists this clonotype with many counts. The chain carries TRBV5-6 and TRBJ2-5, with D perhaps TRBD1 (5 bases). This CDR3 has 13 amino acids. In germline, CDR1 is SGHDT, CDR2 YYEEEE. With 0 bases removed from V and 5 bases from J, the gap between germline ends came to 8 bases. The CDR3 sequence: CASSLAGPETQYF. As DNA, the CDR3 is TGTGCCAGCAGCTTGGCAGGGCCGGAGACCCAGTACTTC.